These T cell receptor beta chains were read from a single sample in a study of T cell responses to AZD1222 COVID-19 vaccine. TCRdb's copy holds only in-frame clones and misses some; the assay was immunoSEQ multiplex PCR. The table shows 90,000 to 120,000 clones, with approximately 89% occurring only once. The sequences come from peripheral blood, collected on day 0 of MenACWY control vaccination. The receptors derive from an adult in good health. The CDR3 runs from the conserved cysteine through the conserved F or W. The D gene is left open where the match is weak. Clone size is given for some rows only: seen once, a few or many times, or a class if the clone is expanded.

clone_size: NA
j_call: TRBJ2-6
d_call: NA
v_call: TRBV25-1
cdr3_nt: TGTGCCAGCAGTGGACAGGCCTACTCTGGGGCCAACGTCCTGACTTTC
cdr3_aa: CASSGQAYSGANVLTF

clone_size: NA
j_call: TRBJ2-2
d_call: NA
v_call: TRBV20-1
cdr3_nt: TGCAGTGCTAGTGGGCAGTGGAACACCGGGGAGCTGTTTTTT
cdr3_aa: CSASGQWNTGELFF

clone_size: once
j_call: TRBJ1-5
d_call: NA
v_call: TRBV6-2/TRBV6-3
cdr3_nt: TGTGCCAGCAGCCAGGACCGACTTTATAGCAATCAGCCCCAGCATTTT
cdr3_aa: CASSQDRLYSNQPQHF

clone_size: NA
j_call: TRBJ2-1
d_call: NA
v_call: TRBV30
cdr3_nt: TGTGCCTGGAGTGTAAACTGGGCTCGAAATGAGCAGTTCTTC
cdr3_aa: CAWSVNWARNEQFF

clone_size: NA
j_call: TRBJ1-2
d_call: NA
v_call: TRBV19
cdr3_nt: TGTGCCAGTCTAAGTCGCCCGGGTGCGGACTATGGCTACACCTTC
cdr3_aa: CASLSRPGADYGYTF

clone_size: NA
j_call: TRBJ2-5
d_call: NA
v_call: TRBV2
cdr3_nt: TGTGCCAGCAGTGTGACAGCATACCAAGAGACCCAGTACTTC
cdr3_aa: CASSVTAYQETQYF

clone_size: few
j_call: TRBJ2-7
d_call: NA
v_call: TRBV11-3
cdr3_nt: TGTGCCAGCAGCCCCGACGGGGGGCCCCCGTACTTC
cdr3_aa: CASSPDGGPPYF

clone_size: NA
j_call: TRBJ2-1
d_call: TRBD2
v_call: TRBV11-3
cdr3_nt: TGTGCCAGCAGCTCAGCGGGGGGGAGTTACAATGAGCAGTTCTTC
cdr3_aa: CASSSAGGSYNEQFF

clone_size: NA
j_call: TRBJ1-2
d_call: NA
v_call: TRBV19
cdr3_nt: TGTGCCAGTAGTGTAGGGACGTCCTATGGCTACACCTTC
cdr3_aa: CASSVGTSYGYTF

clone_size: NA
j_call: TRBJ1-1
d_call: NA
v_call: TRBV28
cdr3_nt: TGTGCCAGCAGTCTCATCGTCGGGGCAGGGAACACTGAAGCTTTCTTT
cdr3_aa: CASSLIVGAGNTEAFF

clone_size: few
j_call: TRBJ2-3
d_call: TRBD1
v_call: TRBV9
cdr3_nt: TGTGCCAGCAGCGTAGGGACAGGTTCGAGCACAGATACGCAGTATTTT
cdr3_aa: CASSVGTGSSTDTQYF

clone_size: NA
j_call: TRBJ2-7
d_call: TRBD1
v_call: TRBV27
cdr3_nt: TGTGCCAGCAGGAAGGTCCCCGGGACAGGGGTCTACGAGCAGTACTTC
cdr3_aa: CASRKVPGTGVYEQYF

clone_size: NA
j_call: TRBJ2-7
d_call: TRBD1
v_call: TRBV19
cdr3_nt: TGTGCCAGTAGCTCCGGGACAGGGGAAGACGAGCAGTACTTC
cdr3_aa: CASSSGTGEDEQYF

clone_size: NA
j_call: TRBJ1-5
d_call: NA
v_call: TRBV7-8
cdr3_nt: TGTGCCAGCAGCCCGGGCGGGCCCCAGCATTTT
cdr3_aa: CASSPGGPQHF

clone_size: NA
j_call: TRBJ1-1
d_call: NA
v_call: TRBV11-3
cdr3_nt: TGTGCCAGCAGCTTCCAGGAGGGGGTTCTGAACACTGAAGCTTTTTTT
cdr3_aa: CASSFQEGVLNTEAFF

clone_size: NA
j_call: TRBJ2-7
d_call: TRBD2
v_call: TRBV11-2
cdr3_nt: TGTGCCAGCGGGTGGGGGACTATTCCTTCCTACGAGCAGTACTTC
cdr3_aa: CASGWGTIPSYEQYF

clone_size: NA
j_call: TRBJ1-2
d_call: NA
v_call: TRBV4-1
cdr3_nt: TGCGCCAGCAGCCAGACGGATACTAACTATGGCTACACCTTC
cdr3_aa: CASSQTDTNYGYTF

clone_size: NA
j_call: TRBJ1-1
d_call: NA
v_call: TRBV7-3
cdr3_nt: TGTGCCAGCAGCTACGGGGAGGACACTGAAGCTTTCTTT
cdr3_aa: CASSYGEDTEAFF

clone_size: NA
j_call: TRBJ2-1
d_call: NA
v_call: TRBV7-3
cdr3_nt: TGTGCCAGCAGCTTAACGCCGGGACCGAGGTATGAGCAGTTCTTC
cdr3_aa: CASSLTPGPRYEQFF

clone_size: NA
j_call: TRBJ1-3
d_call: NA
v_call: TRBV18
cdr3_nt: TGTGCCAGCTCACCAGCAGGGGTCTCTGGAAACACCATATATTTT
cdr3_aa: CASSPAGVSGNTIYF